This T cell receptor (beta chain) was found in a study of T cell responses to AZD1222 COVID-19 vaccine. Generated by immunoSEQ multiplex PCR, the TCRdb table keeps only in-frame clones and is missing some. The sample includes around 94,000 clones, roughly 90% of them seen just once. This clone has a single count. No antigen is known for it. Study-wide results and limits: Nearly half of spike-specific TCRs reportedly go after variant regions that carry no mutations. Every sample of the repertoires postdated the peak T cell response. Once two AZD1222 doses were given, Spike-specific TCR breadth and depth went up.

The receptor was derived from an adult in good health. The material was peripheral blood, obtained on day 0 of AZD1222 vaccination.

CDR3 in amino acids: CASSANPAGQFYEQYF. For the CDR3, the DNA is TGTGCCAGCAGCGCCAACCCGGCCGGGCAGTTCTACGAGCAGTACTTC. V and J are TRBV9 and TRBJ2-7; D call uncertain. The CDR3 length is 16 residues. V lost 3 bases and J 3 bases, leaving 19 bases between the germline ends. The germline gives CDR1 SGDLS, CDR2 YYNGEE.